This entry is about one TCR beta chain. The sample carries other DNA sequences with the same CDR3. As handled by the study authors: Reference gene primer amplification gave estimated nucleated cell counts. Libraries were prepared by immunoSEQ multiplex PCR; TCRdb keeps only in-frame clonotypes and omits some of them. That table furnishes V, J and clone size, whereas the DNA furnished D and trimming. This table holds 70,000 to 100,000 clones, approximately 81% found once. The data belong to a study of blood T cell repertoires in COVID-19. CDR1 is SGHNT, CDR2 YYREEE, per germline (reference sequence). V lost 4 bases and J 0 bases, leaving 8 bases between the germline ends. The CDR3 sequence is 15 residues long.

Sequencing was performed on peripheral blood. This receptor was obtained from a woman of 80 years or more with acute or convalescent COVID-19. The genes are TRBV5-4 and TRBJ1-6, with unresolved D. Here the CDR3 reads CASSPGVSYNSPLHF. The CDR3, as DNA: TGTGCCAGCAGCCCCGGAGTCTCCTATAATTCACCCCTCCACTTT.